This record covers a single T cell receptor (beta chain). Its antigen is currently not known. Base qualities were left out, and no much larger clone turns up one base away. The data originate from a study of blood T cell repertoires in COVID-19 (TCRdb year 2020). General notes on the study: The collaborator samples originated in the United States, Italy and Spain and spanned the acute and convalescent phases of COVID-19. The material from the prospective study consisted of cDNA or gDNA derived from T cells, B-cell-depleted T cells, or PBMCs. The dataset comprised deeply sampled blood TCRbeta repertoires from subjects exposed to, actively infected with, or recovered from COVID-19. The repertoires were made available in a free public database intended to serve as a resource for research on the immune response to SARS-CoV-2. The samples were drawn from two sources: the first 160 participants of the ongoing ImmuneRACE study, and 1,254 subjects contributed by 6 global collaborators. Sample metadata almost always included a de-identified subject ID, COVID-19 status, age in years and sex. Where available, HLA class I and class II types were obtained from metadata supplied by the sample provider rather than from assay-based typing. General study outcomes and caveats: The amount of clinical and demographic metadata varied by source and participant and was provided uncurated.

Reading from cysteine to phenylalanine, the CDR3 counts 15 amino acids. This entry keeps only the CDR3 DNA: 45 bases, framed from base 1. At the junction V is shortened by 3 bases and J by 5 bases, with 16 bases in between. CDR1 and CDR2 are drawn from the germline V gene (reference sequence): LNHDA, SQIVND. TCRbeta CDR3 regions were amplified from genomic DNA by means of the immunoSEQ Assay, a bias-controlled multiplex PCR. The original pipeline was this. Nucleated cell counts per sample were estimated from amplification of reference gene primers within the assay. To quantify the absolute abundance of each unique TCRbeta CDR3 rearrangement, sequence reads were collapsed and filtered. For each sample, productive Simpson clonality was calculated as the square root of Simpson's diversity index across productive rearrangements. In TCRdb, the immuneACCESS table is reduced to in-frame sequences with V and J assigned. These tables do not hold every clone; where another copy was compared, an unresolved V gene accounts for under half, and the others remain unexplained. That table supplies the V and J calls and clone size; D and trimming were determined from the DNA. In all, the sample holds 190,000 or so clones, and around 87% of those were seen once. Clones ranked in the top ten supply about 2.5% of the sample.

Collaborating institutions collected whole blood in K2EDTA tubes following their own protocols. Collaborator samples were shipped for TCRbeta analysis as frozen whole blood, isolated PBMCs, or DNA extracted from either sample type. Recombination linked TRBV19 to TRBJ1-1; the D gene is possibly TRBD1, with 5 bases matching. The receptor was derived from a man aged 40-49 years with active or convalescent COVID-19. The sequenced sample was peripheral blood. The CDR3: CASSIKGRGGTEAFF. The DNA is TGTGCCAGTAGTATTAAGGGCCGCGGGGGAACTGAAGCTTTCTTT. Reference TRBV19 and TRBJ1-1 genes cover what lies past the CDR3, so the full variable domain is DGGITQSPKYLFRKEGQNVTLSCEQNLNHDAMYWYRQDPGQGLRLIYYSQIVNDFQKGDIAEGYSVSREKKESFPLTVTSAQKNPTAFYLCASSIKGRGGTEAFFGQGTRLTVV.